These 23 T cell receptor beta chains came from one sample sequenced in a study of regulatory T cells in long-lasting Graves disease. Documented time point: newly diagnosed GD, antithyroid drugs for less than 3 months. Construction of the TCR library relied on RNA isolated from PBMCs. Both iRepertoire HTBI primers and Arm-PCR of CDR3 regions were used to build the TCR beta libraries. A single record per CDR3 protein comes from TCRdb applying MiXCR to the multiplex PCR reads. The sample includes 300,000 to 400,000 distinct CDR3 sequences, 15% to 20% of them seen just once. The specimen was peripheral blood mononuclear cells (PBMCs), collected at new diagnosis, from a patient treated with antithyroid drugs. Receptors originate from a female donor with Graves disease.

This clonotype was counted at least ten times. The chain uses TRBV7-3 and TRBJ2-5; tentative D call: TRBD2 (5 bases). The germline gives CDR1 SGHTA, CDR2 FQGTGA. The ends were cut back, 8 bases at V and 2 bases at J, with 18 bases in the middle. The CDR3 has 15 amino acids. The CDR3 protein is CASSTQQRLQETQYF. CDR3 DNA: TGTGCCAGCTCAACGCAACAGCGGTTGCAAGAGACCCAGTACTTC.

This clonotype was observed at least ten times. The J gene is TRBJ2-1, the V gene TRBV6-1; the match to TRBD2 covers 9 bases. Germline-derived CDR1 and CDR2 are MNHNS and SASEGT. This CDR3 region has 16 residues. Germline trimming cut 6 bases from V and 9 bases from J; bases unmatched to any gene: 15. CDR3 nucleotide sequence: TGTGCCAGCAGGGGCTTGAAGGTAGCGGGAGCCCCTGAGCAGTTCTTC. Translation gives CASRGLKVAGAPEQFF.

This clonotype came up many times. One end of the junction fails to match germline, which may point to a read error. CDR3: CASSLTTGSSGANVLTF. CDR3 nucleotide sequence: TGTGCTAGCAGCTTAACGACAGGGAGCTCTGGGGCCAACGTCCTGACTTTC. The chain joins TRBV7-7 to TRBJ2-6, with TRBD1 matching 7 bases. The CDR3 has 17 residues. Germline V CDR1 and CDR2: SSHAT, FNYEAQ (reference sequence).

The sample holds many counts of this clonotype. V is TRBV7-9 and J is TRBJ2-5; 14 bases agree with TRBD2. Germline lookup yields CDR1 SEHNR and CDR2 FQNEAQ (reference sequence). CDR3 size: 17 residues. V was clipped by 5 bases and J by 5 bases; unmatched bases: 10. CDR3 residues: CASSGRLAGGPRETQYF. The CDR3 DNA reads as TGTGCCAGCAGCGGACGACTAGCGGGAGGGCCGAGGGAGACCCAGTACTTC.

This clonotype was detected ten times or more. The gene calls are TRBV11-3 and TRBJ1-6; tentative D call: TRBD1 (6 bases). The CDR3 has 12 amino acids. The germline V gene has CDR1 SGHNT and CDR2 YENEEA. Trimming shortened V by 5 bases and J by 12 bases, and 11 bases separated the two germline ends. The CDR3: CASSTGRGPLHF. CDR3 DNA: TGTGCCAGCAGCACCGGCAGGGGACCCCTCCACTTT.

This clonotype was seen at least ten times. The chain links TRBV12-3 or TRBV12-4 to TRBJ1-2, with D tentatively TRBD1 (6 bases). There are 11 residues in the CDR3. V shed 6 bases and J shed 8 bases, with 10 bases lying between them. CDR3 amino acids: CASSHREGYTF. Written as DNA, the CDR3 is TGTGCCAGCAGCCACAGGGAGGGCTACACCTTC.

This clonotype has a count of ten or more. The V call is TRBV11-2, the J call TRBJ2-3, with D perhaps assigned TRBD1 or TRBD2 (5 bases each). CDR1 and CDR2 from the germline V gene are SGHAT and FQNNGV. The V and J ends lost 5 bases and 1 base respectively, with 13 bases between them. The CDR3 sequence is 15 residues long. This CDR3 is CASSATGRGTDTQYF. The CDR3, as DNA: TGTGCCAGCAGCGCCACGGGGCGGGGCACAGATACGCAGTATTTT.

This clonotype was observed many times. V is TRBV2 and J is TRBJ2-4, with 9 bases fitting TRBD2. The CDR3 spans 16 residues. Germline lookup yields CDR1 SNHLY and CDR2 FYNNEI. V lost 7 bases and J lost 0; bases outside the gene matches: 7. The chain's CDR3 is CASTPSGALAKNIQYF. CDR3 DNA sequence: TGTGCCAGCACCCCTAGCGGGGCGCTAGCCAAAAACATTCAGTACTTC.

This clonotype was seen ten or more times. V and J are TRBV11-2 and TRBJ2-4; D is ambiguous. Germline V gene lookup returns CDR1 SGHAT and CDR2 FQNNGV. Trimming pared 1 base from V and 13 bases from J, leaving 8 bases between. The CDR3 runs 11 residues. CDR3 sequence reads: CASSLAVEQYF. DNA for the CDR3: TGTGCCAGCAGCTTAGCTGTGGAACAGTACTTC.

Many counts were recorded for this clonotype. The chain uses TRBV28 and TRBJ2-2; D is undetermined. The V gene lost 8 bases and the J gene lost 4 bases, with 17 bases spanning the gap. CDR1 MDHEN and CDR2 SYDVKM come from the germline V gene. The CDR3 loop spans 15 amino acids. The CDR3 loop reads CASGRASPFTGELFF. CDR3 coding DNA: TGTGCCAGCGGACGGGCTTCCCCCTTCACCGGGGAGCTGTTTTTT.

This clonotype came up many times. The chain recombines TRBV11-2 with TRBJ1-6; D is ambiguous. This CDR3 region has 17 residues. Germline V gene sequence: CDR1 SGHAT, CDR2 FQNNGV. The V and J ends lost 0 bases and 7 bases respectively, with 16 bases between them. The CDR3 bases are TGTGCCAGCAGCTTAGATCTCGCCGGGGTACGGAATTCACCCCTCCACTTT. Protein product: CASSLDLAGVRNSPLHF.

The chain carries TRBV24-1 and TRBJ2-5; 7 bases line up with TRBD2. The length of the CDR3 is 15 residues. Trimming removed 3 bases from V and 4 bases from J; junction bases left unmatched: 7. Per the germline V gene, CDR1 is KGHDR and CDR2 is SFDVKD. The CDR3 is CATSDLGEGRETQYF. CDR3 DNA sequence: TGTGCCACCAGTGATCTTGGGGAGGGGCGAGAGACCCAGTACTTC.

The V and J genes are TRBV5-1 and TRBJ2-1, with unresolved D. CDR3 length equals 12 residues. Germline V gene data show CDR1 as SGHRS and CDR2 as YFSETQ. V lost 7 bases and J lost 8, with 13 bases in between. The CDR3 protein is CASYRLLDEQFF. CDR3 coding DNA: TGCGCCAGCTATCGCCTGTTAGATGAGCAGTTCTTC.

This clonotype was counted at least ten times. The rearrangement joins TRBV6-2 or TRBV6-3 to TRBJ2-3; 8 bases are a match to TRBD1. With V trimmed by 5 bases and J by 2 bases, 6 bases remained unmatched. The CDR3 has 15 amino acids. Germline V gene lookup returns CDR1 MNHEY and CDR2 SVGEGT. CDR3 nucleotides: TGTGCCAGCAGTCACCCGGACAGGGTCACAGATACGCAGTATTTT. Translating it yields CASSHPDRVTDTQYF.

This clonotype was counted many times. The CDR3 spells CASSRGETDGYTF. CDR3 bases: TGTGCCAGCAGTCGCGGGGAGACGGATGGCTACACCTTC. The rearrangement links TRBV28 to TRBJ1-2, with D unclear. The germline gives CDR1 MDHEN, CDR2 SYDVKM. V was trimmed by 5 bases and J by 6 bases, leaving 13 bases between them. The CDR3 loop spans 13 amino acids.

This clonotype was observed a few times. J is TRBJ1-1 and V is TRBV12-3 or TRBV12-4, with TRBD1 identical over 8 bases. This CDR3 is 14 amino acids long. The V gene end was trimmed by 5 bases and the J gene end by 1 base; junction bases not matched to a gene: 3. In DNA form, the CDR3 reads TGTGCCAGCAGTACCGGGACAGGGAACACTGAAGCTTTCTTT. Translating it yields CASSTGTGNTEAFF.

This clonotype occurred a few times. The CDR3 sequence: CATSRGEDYGYTF. The DNA of the CDR3 is TGTGCCACCAGCAGAGGAGAGGACTATGGCTACACCTTC. This chain links TRBV15 with TRBJ1-2, with unresolved D. The CDR3 sequence is 13 residues long. V gave up 1 base and J gave up 3 bases, with 6 bases separating them. The germline gives CDR1 LNHNV, CDR2 YYDKDF (reference sequence).

This clonotype occurred a few times. The DNA is left out, because the CDR3 cannot be placed on it with certainty; the CDR3 is given as TCRdb lists it. The chain employs TRBV13 and TRBJ1-2; TRBD1 was called by the table and not checked on the DNA. The length of the CDR3 is 12 amino acids, counting both ends. Germline CDR1 and CDR2: PRHDT and FYEKMQ (reference sequence). The CDR3: CASSWGSGTGSF.

V usage is TRBV30 and J usage is TRBJ1-4; no clear D. With 4 bases removed from V and 2 bases from J, the gap between germline ends came to 2 bases. Germline V gene data show CDR1 as GTSNPN and CDR2 as SVGIG (reference sequence). The CDR3 consists of 11 residues. CDR3 loop: CAWTTNEKLFF. CDR3 sequence (DNA): TGTGCCTGGACCACTAATGAAAAACTGTTTTTT.

The sample holds many counts of this clonotype. The gene calls are TRBV28 and TRBJ1-1, with no clear D. This CDR3 is 13 amino acids long. Germline V CDR1 and CDR2: MDHEN, SYDVKM. Trimming removed 1 base from V and 4 bases from J, with 7 bases in between. CDR3 DNA: TGTGCCAGCAGTTTATCGATGGGCACTGAAGCTTTCTTT. This codes for CASSLSMGTEAFF.

This clonotype was counted a few times. The rearrangement uses TRBV20-1 and TRBJ2-3, with no clear D. The V gene's germline CDR1 is DFQATT and CDR2 SNEGSKA (reference sequence). This CDR3 spans 11 amino acids. Trimming removed 6 bases from V and 5 bases from J, with 9 bases in between. For the CDR3, the DNA is TGCAGTGCAGGCCGCCAAGATACGCAGTATTTT. Translated, it gives CSAGRQDTQYF.

This clonotype has only a few counts. This sequence joins TRBV7-6 and TRBJ2-3, with no clear D. The CDR3 extends over 15 amino acids. Trimming shortened V by 1 base and J by 2 bases, and 10 bases separated the two germline ends. Germline V lookup: CDR1 SGHVS, CDR2 FNYEAQ. The CDR3 protein is CASSLGTESTDTQYF. In DNA form, the CDR3 reads TGTGCCAGCAGCTTAGGTACGGAATCCACAGATACGCAGTATTTT.

The rearrangement links TRBV15 to TRBJ2-3; D unresolved. The V end was cut by 1 base, the J end by 0 bases, with 5 bases between. Germline assignment: CDR1 LNHNV and CDR2 YYDKDF (reference sequence). The CDR3 sequence is 14 residues long. This CDR3 is CATSRVGSTDTQYF. CDR3 coding DNA: TGTGCCACCAGCAGAGTAGGGAGCACAGATACGCAGTATTTT.